Below are 32 T cell receptor beta chains sequenced from a single sample in a study of T cells in Graves' hyperthyroidism and ophthalmopathy. There were TCR beta CDR3 regions amplified from RNA transcripts. First-round RT-PCR with HTBI primers amplified the TCR CDR3 region. TCRdb called the multiplex PCR reads again in MiXCR, with one record for every CDR3 protein. The profile shows approximately 410,000 distinct CDR3 sequences, about 15% of them singletons. Material for sequencing was blood. The receptors were gathered from a young man with Graves' ophthalmopathy.

The table lists this clonotype with a few counts. The chain employs TRBV5-1 and TRBJ1-1; D unresolved. This CDR3 is 15 amino acids long. The V gene lost 4 bases and the J gene lost 3 bases, with 16 bases spanning the gap. Germline-derived CDR1 and CDR2 are SGHRS and YFSETQ. CDR3 nucleotides: TGCGCCAGCAGCCCTAGGACGGGTGTAGACACTGAAGCTTTCTTT. Amino acid sequence: CASSPRTGVDTEAFF.

Ten or more counts support this clonotype. The genes are TRBV5-1 and TRBJ1-6; D might be TRBD1 (6 bases). CDR1 is SGHRS and CDR2 is YFSETQ in the germline V gene. The length of the CDR3 is 15 residues. The germline V and J ends were trimmed by 0 bases and 12 bases, with 16 bases remaining between them. CDR3 protein: CASSLEAHQGKPLHF. CDR3 bases: TGCGCCAGCAGCTTGGAGGCGCATCAGGGGAAACCCCTCCACTTT.

This clonotype occurred many times. V usage is TRBV11-2 and J usage is TRBJ1-2, with 7 bases matching TRBD1. The CDR3 has 14 residues. Germline CDR1 is SGHAT and CDR2 is FQNNGV. V lost 5 bases and J lost 4; bases outside the gene matches: 7. The chain's CDR3 is CASSPRGRGYGYTF. The CDR3 DNA follows: TGTGCCAGCAGCCCTAGGGGGCGCGGCTATGGCTACACCTTC.

Note on this clonotype: A read error may be the cause here, since a much bigger clone is one base away. V usage is TRBV7-9 and J usage is TRBJ2-1; D gene unclear. The tail of the sequence fits TRBJ2-7 better, so the J call may be wrong. CDR1 SEHNR and CDR2 FQNEAQ come from the germline V gene (reference sequence). The CDR3 is made up of 14 amino acids. DNA for the CDR3: TGTGCCAGCAGCAGCCACAGCTCCTACAATGAGCAGTACTTC. Translating it yields CASSSHSSYNEQYF.

This clonotype has at least ten counts. This rearrangement joins TRBV27 to TRBJ1-4; D is undetermined. The CDR3 extends over 14 amino acids. CDR1 and CDR2 (germline): MNHEY, SMNVEV (reference sequence). V dropped 7 bases and J dropped 10 bases, with 19 bases sitting between them. CDR3 amino acids: CASKSPPDAGKLFF. DNA of the CDR3: TGTGCCAGCAAATCCCCCCCCGACGCAGGAAAACTGTTTTTT.

The J gene is TRBJ1-1, the V gene TRBV6-4; D is perhaps TRBD1 (6 bases). The CDR3 covers 14 residues. Trimming shortened V by 2 bases and J by 6 bases, and 13 bases separated the two germline ends. The V gene's germline CDR1 is MRHNA and CDR2 SNTAGT. The CDR3 DNA follows: TGTGCCAGCAGTGACGGCAGGGGAAGGTCTGAAGCTTTCTTT. This sequence encodes CASSDGRGRSEAFF.

This clonotype turned up a few times. J is TRBJ1-3 and V is TRBV7-3; 8 positions match TRBD1. V was pared by 4 bases and J by 12 bases, with 20 bases of the junction left unmatched. The germline gives CDR1 SGHTA, CDR2 FQGTGA. This CDR3 contains 17 residues. CDR3 sequence reads: CASSYHDRGSPSTDIYF. The CDR3 nucleotides read TGTGCCAGCAGCTACCATGACAGGGGTTCCCCCTCAACGGACATATATTTT.

A few counts support this clonotype. V usage is TRBV10-3 and J usage is TRBJ1-1, with D hard to call. CDR3 length: 12 amino acids. Looked up from germline, CDR1 is ENHRY and CDR2 is SYGVKD. V was pared by 8 bases and J by 4 bases, with 11 bases between. CDR3 nucleotides: TGTGCCATCGGTGGACTACTCACTGAAGCTTTCTTT. This codes for CAIGGLLTEAFF.

The table lists this clonotype with many counts. In nucleotides, the CDR3 is TGTGCCAGCAGTGAAGGGGTCAGGGTTACCGAGACCCAGTACTTC. Its protein product is CASSEGVRVTETQYF. This chain connects TRBV6-1 to TRBJ2-5; possible D gene TRBD1, 5 bases. Trimming pared 1 base from V and 5 bases from J, leaving 14 bases between. This CDR3 spans 15 amino acids. CDR1 MNHNS and CDR2 SASEGT come from the germline V gene.

Regarding this clonotype: One end of the junction fails to match germline, which may point to a read error. J is TRBJ1-1 and V is TRBV4-1; D may be TRBD1 (5 bases). CDR3 length equals 15 residues. The germline V gene has CDR1 MGHRA and CDR2 YSYEKL. The CDR3 region is CAGSQGDLTATEAFF. The CDR3 DNA is TGCGCCGGCAGCCAAGGGGACCTTACGGCCACTGAAGCTTTCTTT.

V gene TRBV5-1 combines with J gene TRBJ2-7, with TRBD1 matching over 11 bases. This CDR3 contains 14 residues. V dropped 4 bases and J dropped 5; count of bases not matched to a gene: 5. From germline, CDR1 is SGHRS and CDR2 YFSETQ. CDR3 nucleotides: TGCGCCAGCAGCCGGGACAGGGGGGCAAACGAGCAGTACTTC. This encodes CASSRDRGANEQYF.

As for this clonotype: A much larger clone lies one base from this, so it may be a read error. The J gene is TRBJ2-3, the V gene TRBV11-3; no reliable D call. The V gene's germline CDR1 is SGHNT and CDR2 YENEEA. Deletions cut 5 bases from V and 3 bases from J, with 12 bases between. The CDR3 is 14 residues long. This CDR3 is CASSGKVLTDTQYF. The CDR3 DNA follows: TGTGCCAGCAGCGGCAAGGTGCTAACAGATACGCAGTATTTT.

This clonotype showed up many times. V and J are TRBV6-1 and TRBJ2-6; unclear D gene. Germline V gene sequence: CDR1 MNHNS, CDR2 SASEGT. V was cut by 5 bases and J by 0 bases, with 8 bases left in between. CDR3 size: 15 residues. The CDR3 DNA reads as TGTGCCAGCAGTTTAACCCGCTCTGGGGCCAACGTCCTGACTTTC. Its translation is CASSLTRSGANVLTF.

This clonotype was observed many times. This chain connects TRBV2 to TRBJ2-1, with TRBD1 matching 8 bases. The V segment lost 6 bases and the J segment 7 bases; nucleotides outside the gene matches: 5. Germline V gives CDR1 SNHLY, CDR2 FYNNEI. This CDR3 spans 13 amino acids. The CDR3 loop reads CASRGTGGNEQFF. CDR3 coding DNA: TGTGCCAGCAGGGGGACAGGAGGTAATGAGCAGTTCTTC.

This chain links TRBV6-5 with TRBJ1-3, with a tentative D call TRBD1 (5 bases). The V end lost 0 bases, the J end lost 3 bases, and 21 bases lay between the germline ends. Germline V gene sequence: CDR1 MNHEY, CDR2 SVGAGI. The CDR3 consists of 19 residues. CDR3 sequence reads: CASSYSGTEGIMGGNTIYF. For the CDR3, the DNA is TGTGCCAGCAGTTACTCGGGGACTGAAGGGATTATGGGTGGAAACACCATATATTTT.

With regard to this clonotype: The junction and the germline gene differ at one end; a read error may be behind it. The chain recombines TRBV27 with TRBJ1-2, with D unclear. This CDR3 spans 15 amino acids. Looked up from germline, CDR1 is MNHEY and CDR2 is SMNVEV (reference sequence). The CDR3 reads CVSSITEGAYYGYTF. CDR3 DNA: TGTGTCAGCAGTATCACAGAGGGCGCATACTATGGCTACACCTTC.

Points on this clonotype: A much more abundant neighbour one base away suggests this may be a read error. The chain has TRBV2 and TRBJ2-7, with 8 nucleotides matching TRBD2. The germline V gene has CDR1 SNHLY and CDR2 FYNNEI. The trim removed 8 bases at V and 4 bases at J, leaving 7 bases unmatched. The CDR3 extends over 13 amino acids. In DNA, the CDR3 is TGTGCCAGCTCGGGGGGGACAAGGTACGAGCAGTACTTC. Encoded protein: CASSGGTRYEQYF.

The chain employs TRBV7-6 and TRBJ2-2, with D perhaps TRBD1 (5 bases). V was trimmed by 3 bases and J by 4 bases, leaving 12 bases between them. Germline V gene sequence: CDR1 SGHVS, CDR2 FNYEAQ. CDR3 size: 15 residues. The CDR3 protein is CASSFRGRATGELFF. The DNA for the CDR3 is TGTGCCAGCAGCTTTAGGGGCCGGGCCACCGGGGAGCTGTTTTTT.

This clonotype came up many times. The V and J genes are TRBV15 and TRBJ2-7; TRBD2 agrees at 8 bases. This CDR3 spans 16 amino acids. The V gene's germline CDR1 is LNHNV and CDR2 YYDKDF (reference sequence). V lost 0 bases, J lost 5 bases, and 9 bases stayed unmatched. The chain's CDR3 is CATSRDPSGSTHEQYF. The CDR3 nucleotides are TGTGCCACCAGCAGAGATCCCAGCGGGAGTACCCACGAGCAGTACTTC.

This clonotype occurred a few times. The V call is TRBV30, the J call TRBJ2-7, with 9 nucleotides matching TRBD2. The CDR3 totals 15 residues. Germline V lookup: CDR1 GTSNPN, CDR2 SVGIG (reference sequence). Trimming at V came to 2 bases and at J to 3 bases, leaving 8 bases not matched to a gene. The CDR3 spells CAWSRVSGRFYEQYF. CDR3 bases: TGTGCCTGGAGTAGGGTTAGCGGGAGATTCTACGAGCAGTACTTC. Based on the CDR3 plus reference TRBV30 and TRBJ2-7, the full variable domain is SQTIHQWPATLVQPVGSPLSLECTVEGTSNPNLYWYRQAAGRGLQLLFYSVGIGQISSEVPQNLSASRPQDRQFILSSKKLLLSDSGFYLCAWSRVSGRFYEQYFGPGTRLTVT.

This clonotype occurred once. The chain links TRBV5-1 to TRBJ2-1, with 10 nucleotides matching TRBD2. The CDR3 is made up of 18 amino acids. Unmatched junction bases numbered 8, after V lost 0 bases and J lost 2 bases. The germline V gene has CDR1 SGHRS and CDR2 YFSETQ. DNA for the CDR3: TGCGCCAGCAGCTTGGCCGACTCTAGCGGGAGTCCCTACAATGAGCAGTTCTTC. This sequence encodes CASSLADSSGSPYNEQFF.

This clonotype was observed at least ten times. The rearrangement uses TRBV5-8 and TRBJ2-3; D could derive from TRBD1 or TRBD2 (5 bases each). The CDR3 loop spans 15 amino acids. Germline CDR1 and CDR2: SGHTS and YDEGEE. V lost 3 bases and J lost 3, with 14 bases in between. CDR3 sequence (DNA): TGTGCCAGCAGCTCCCGGGGCTCGCTGACAGATACGCAGTATTTT. Encoded protein: CASSSRGSLTDTQYF.

This clonotype was observed many times. The chain recombines TRBV20-1 with TRBJ1-2; D is possibly TRBD1 (6 bases). Germline V gene sequence: CDR1 DFQATT, CDR2 SNEGSKA (reference sequence). CDR3 length: 13 residues. The V end was cut by 0 bases, the J end by 8 bases, with 13 bases between. The CDR3 bases are TGCAGTGCTAGAGATGTACAGGGACGCGGCTACACCTTC. As protein: CSARDVQGRGYTF.

On this clonotype: A much larger clone is a single base away; this may be a read error. The chain couples TRBV20-1 to TRBJ2-1; 9 bases line up with TRBD1. Looked up from germline, CDR1 is DFQATT and CDR2 is SNEGSKA (reference sequence). The CDR3 sequence is 14 residues long. The CDR3 is CSASLTGGYNEQSF. For the CDR3, the DNA is TGCAGTGCTAGTTTGACAGGGGGTTACAATGAGCAGTCCTTC.

This clonotype was found a few times. The rearrangement uses TRBV18 and TRBJ1-2; D ambiguous. The V and J ends lost 1 base and 7 bases respectively, with 7 bases between them. The CDR3 consists of 12 residues. Germline V gives CDR1 KGHSH, CDR2 LQKENI. This chain's CDR3 is CASSPRGRGYTF. For the CDR3, the DNA is TGTGCCAGCTCACCACGGGGTCGTGGCTACACCTTC.

This clonotype was recorded at least ten times. V usage is TRBV12-5 and J usage is TRBJ1-1; TRBD1 agrees at 8 bases. The V and J ends lost 1 base and 8 bases, in that order; junction bases with no gene match: 6. The CDR3 spans 14 residues. Germline loops: CDR1 LGHNT, CDR2 FRNRAP. The CDR3 DNA reads as TGTGCTAGTGGTTTGGGACAGGGGTTCCCAGAAGCTTTCTTT. It yields the protein CASGLGQGFPEAFF.

The table lists this clonotype with many counts. The chain is built from TRBV20-1 and TRBJ2-3; 8 positions match TRBD1. The germline CDR1 and CDR2 sequences are DFQATT and SNEGSKA (reference sequence). The ends lost 5 bases at V and 3 bases at J; junction bases unmatched: 7. This CDR3 comprises 14 residues. Here the CDR3 DNA reads TGCAGTGCTCAGACAGGGGATAATACAGATACGCAGTATTTT. Translated: CSAQTGDNTDTQYF.

This clonotype was seen at least ten times. This chain links TRBV12-3 or TRBV12-4 with TRBJ2-2; D uncertain. The CDR3 extends over 15 amino acids. Trimming took off 3 bases at V and 1 base at J, with 9 bases between the two ends. CDR3 sequence (DNA): TGTGCCAGCAGTTTCACGGGTTTGAACACCGGGGAGCTGTTTTTT. Protein: CASSFTGLNTGELFF.

V and J are TRBV7-9 and TRBJ2-4, with 7 positions matching TRBD1. The J segment lost 15 bases and the V segment lost 5 bases, leaving 13 bases of the junction unmatched. The CDR3 length is 13 residues. CDR1 SEHNR and CDR2 FQNEAQ come from the germline V gene (reference sequence). CDR3 DNA sequence: TGTGCCAGCAGCCACACCGGGACAGCGTTGATGTACTTC. Its protein product is CASSHTGTALMYF.

The J gene is TRBJ2-5, the V gene TRBV19, with 11 nucleotides matching TRBD2. The CDR3 spans 16 residues. Germline V CDR1 and CDR2: LNHDA, SQIVND (reference sequence). V lost 4 bases, J lost 1 base, and 5 bases stayed unmatched. The CDR3 coding sequence is TGTGCCAGTAGTAGGTGGCTAGCGGGAGGCCAAGAGACCCAGTACTTC. Amino acid sequence: CASSRWLAGGQETQYF.

This clonotype was counted at least ten times. This sequence joins TRBV2 and TRBJ1-3; D may be TRBD1 (5 bases). The CDR3 is 12 residues long. Germline V gene sequence: CDR1 SNHLY, CDR2 FYNNEI. V was clipped by 3 bases and J by 8 bases, with 8 bases between them. CDR3 in DNA: TGTGCCAGCAGTGAGCAGGGATACACCATATATTTT. Its protein is CASSEQGYTIYF. The whole variable domain, remainder taken from reference TRBV2 and TRBJ1-3, is EPEVTQTPSHQVTQMGQEVILRCVPISNHLYFYWYRQILGQKVEFLVSFYNNEISEKSEIFDDQFSVERPDGSNFTLKIRSTKLEDSAMYFCASSEQGYTIYFGEGSWLTVV.

This clonotype appeared many times. The chain is built from TRBV20-1 and TRBJ2-3; 9 bases agree with TRBD2. Germline lookup yields CDR1 DFQATT and CDR2 SNEGSKA (reference sequence). With V trimmed by 0 bases and J by 5 bases, 6 bases remained unmatched. The CDR3 is 15 residues long. The CDR3 here is CSARDSAAGGDTQYF. The CDR3 bases are TGCAGTGCTAGAGATTCGGCAGCGGGGGGAGATACGCAGTATTTT.